This TCR beta chain was retrieved from a study of blood T cells in healthy people across ages. The study's findings and limits: Using unsorted PBMCs precluded a conclusive naive versus antigen-experienced comparison.

Together with a sample-barcoded 5' primer, a J-beta primer mix was included in a second PCR lasting roughly 6 to 12 cycles. Every cDNA molecule bore a tag from a template-switch adaptor containing 12 random nucleotides. All samples gave at least 2.5 million CDR3-containing paired-end reads. One entry per CDR3 protein results from TCRdb running MiXCR on the 5' RACE reads. The sample lists roughly 570,000 distinct CDR3 sequences, 27% seen once, with less than 20% in the top ten. Each donor supplied approximately 10 milliliters of peripheral blood. The length of the CDR3 is 14 residues. Germline CDR1 and CDR2: SGHTA and FQGNSA. Trimming took 5 bases from V and 5 from J, leaving 15 bases between them. This clonotype appeared once. Its antigen is unidentified.

The J gene is TRBJ2-5, the V gene TRBV7-2; D possibly matches TRBD1 or TRBD2 (5 bases each). The sequence derives from a woman aged 70-85 years in good health. The sequenced sample consisted of blood. CDR3 protein: CASSRDLLYETQYF. The CDR3 DNA is TGTGCCAGCAGCCGGGACCTACTTTATGAGACCCAGTACTTC.